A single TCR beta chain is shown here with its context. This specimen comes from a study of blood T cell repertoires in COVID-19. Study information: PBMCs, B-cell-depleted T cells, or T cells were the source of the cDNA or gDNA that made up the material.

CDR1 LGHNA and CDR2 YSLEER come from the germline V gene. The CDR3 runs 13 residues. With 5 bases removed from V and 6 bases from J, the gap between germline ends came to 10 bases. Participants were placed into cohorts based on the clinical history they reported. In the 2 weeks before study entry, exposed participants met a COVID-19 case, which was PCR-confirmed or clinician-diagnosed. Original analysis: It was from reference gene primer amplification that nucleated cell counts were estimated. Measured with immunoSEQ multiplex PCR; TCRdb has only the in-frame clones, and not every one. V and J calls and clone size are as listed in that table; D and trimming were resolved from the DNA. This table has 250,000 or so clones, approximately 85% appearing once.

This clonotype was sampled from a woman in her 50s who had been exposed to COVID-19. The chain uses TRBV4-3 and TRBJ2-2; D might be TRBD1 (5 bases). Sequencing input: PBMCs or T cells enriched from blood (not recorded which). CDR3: CASSSQVPGELFF. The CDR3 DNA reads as TGCGCCAGCAGCTCACAGGTACCCGGGGAGCTGTTTTTT.